This T cell receptor beta chain stems from a study of blood T cell repertoires in COVID-19 (dated by TCRdb to 2019 to 2021). For context, the study as a whole: Samples covering the acute and convalescent phases of COVID-19 were provided by collaborators in the United States, Italy and Spain. The repertoires were released in a freely available public database meant as a resource for research on the immune response to SARS-CoV-2. Deeply sampled blood TCRbeta repertoires from subjects exposed to, actively infected with, or recovered from COVID-19 were included in the dataset. HLA class I and class II types, where available, came from metadata supplied by the sample provider rather than from assay-based typing. The samples were drawn from two sources: the first 160 participants of the ongoing ImmuneRACE study, and 1,000 to 1,500 subjects contributed by 6 global collaborators. The prospective study material was composed of cDNA or gDNA derived from T cells, B-cell-depleted T cells, or PBMCs. A de-identified subject ID, COVID-19 status, age in years and sex were almost always included in the sample metadata.

TCRbeta CDR3 regions were amplified from genomic DNA using the immunoSEQ Assay, a bias-controlled multiplex PCR. In the authors' own workflow: The number of nucleated cells in each sample was estimated from the amplification of reference gene primers within the assay. Sequence reads were collapsed and filtered to measure the absolute abundance of every unique TCRbeta CDR3 rearrangement. Productive Simpson clonality was computed per sample as the square root of Simpson's diversity index over productive rearrangements. TCRdb took over this immuneACCESS table, retaining in-frame rearrangements with V and J assigned. Such tables are incomplete; in checked studies, under half of the missing clones stem from an unresolved V gene, and the remainder is unexplained. The DNA was the basis for D and trimming; V, J and clone size are from that table. The sample data list about 270,000 clones, and roughly nine tenths of these were observed just once. The ten largest clonotypes hold 12% of the sample.

A few counts support this clone. Its target antigen remains unknown. No quality values exist for individual bases; no much larger clone is one base distant. One collaborating source in Seattle enrolled patients while the patients were actively infected and followed the patients over time throughout the course of disease. Each collaborating institution followed its own protocols to collect whole blood in K2EDTA tubes. For TCRbeta analysis, collaborators shipped samples as frozen whole blood, isolated PBMCs, or DNA extracted from either of those sample types. Study-wide conclusions, independent of this receptor: How much clinical and demographic metadata was included differed by source and by participant, and the metadata was provided uncurated.

Trimming removed 0 bases from V and 6 bases from J; the gene matches leave 2 bases unexplained. Based on the germline V gene, the CDR1 and CDR2 sequences are SGHRS and YFSETQ. The cysteine opens and the phenylalanine closes a CDR3 of 14 amino acids. This entry keeps only the CDR3 DNA: 42 bases, framed from base 1. This receptor chain uses TRBV5-1 and TRBJ2-3, and 9 bases in between align with TRBD2. The TCR comes from a woman aged 25 to 39 with COVID-19, enrolled during active disease. What was sequenced was peripheral blood. The nucleotide sequence reads as follows: TGCGCCAGCAGCTTGGGTGCGGGGGGGGATACGCAGTATTTT. The encoded protein is CASSLGAGGDTQYF.